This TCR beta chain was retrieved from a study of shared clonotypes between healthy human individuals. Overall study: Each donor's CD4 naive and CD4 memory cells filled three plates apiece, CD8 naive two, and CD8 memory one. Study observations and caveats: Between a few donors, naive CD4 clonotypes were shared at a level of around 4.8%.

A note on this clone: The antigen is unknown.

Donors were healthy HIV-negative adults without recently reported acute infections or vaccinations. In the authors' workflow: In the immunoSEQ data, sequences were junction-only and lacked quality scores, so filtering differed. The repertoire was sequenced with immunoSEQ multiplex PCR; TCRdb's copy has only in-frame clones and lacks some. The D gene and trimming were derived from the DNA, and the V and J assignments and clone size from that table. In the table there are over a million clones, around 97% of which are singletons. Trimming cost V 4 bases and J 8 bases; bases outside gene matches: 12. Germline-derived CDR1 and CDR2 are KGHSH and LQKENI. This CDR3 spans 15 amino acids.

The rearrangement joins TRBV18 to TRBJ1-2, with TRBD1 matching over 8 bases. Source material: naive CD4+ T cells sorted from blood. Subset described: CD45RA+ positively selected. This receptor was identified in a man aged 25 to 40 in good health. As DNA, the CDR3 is TGTGCCAGCTCACTCAGGACAGGGATCCTCCGGGGCTACACCTTC. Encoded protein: CASSLRTGILRGYTF. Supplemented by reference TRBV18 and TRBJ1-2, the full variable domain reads NAGVMQNPRHLVRRRGQEARLRCSPMKGHSHVYWYRQLPEEGLKFMVYLQKENIIDESGMPKERFSAEFPKEGPSILRIQQVVRGDSAAYFCASSLRTGILRGYTFGSGTRLTVV.